This passage covers 25 T cell receptor beta chains from one sample sequenced in a study of cytomegalovirus exposure and HLA in healthy donors. Primers included in the PCR were 60 Vbeta and 13 Jbeta primers. Sequencing was performed with immunoSEQ multiplex PCR; in TCRdb, only in-frame clones are kept and a portion is missing. The table lists roughly 93,000 clones, 76% of them singletons. The sequencing input was PBMCs. The receptor source for this set is a middle-aged man in good health and CMV-seronegative.

The CDR3 loop reads CAIPSGQYTGELFF. CDR3 sequence (DNA): TGTGCCATCCCCTCGGGACAATACACCGGGGAGCTGTTTTTT. The V gene is TRBV10-3, the J gene TRBJ2-2; perhaps TRBD1 as D (6 bases). Trimming took off 8 bases at V and 3 bases at J, with 13 bases between the two ends. This CDR3 comprises 14 residues. Germline lookup yields CDR1 ENHRY and CDR2 SYGVKD.

CDR3 DNA: TGTGCCAGCAGTTTCGGACAGACAGCCAATCAGCCCCAGCATTTT. Translated: CASSFGQTANQPQHF. The chain links TRBV28 to TRBJ1-5, with D possibly TRBD1 on 6 matching bases. From germline, CDR1 is MDHEN and CDR2 SYDVKM. The CDR3 length is 15 residues. V lost 3 bases to trimming and J lost 3 bases, with 12 bases between them.

Written as DNA, the CDR3 is TGTGCCAGCGCGACCGGGACAGGGGAGACAGATACGCAGTATTTT. Translating it yields CASATGTGETDTQYF. The chain recombines TRBV6-4 with TRBJ2-3, with TRBD1 matching over 10 bases. Per the germline V gene, CDR1 is MRHNA and CDR2 is SNTAGT. J lost 3 bases, V lost 8 bases, and 8 bases had no gene match. The CDR3 runs 15 residues.

The CDR3 nucleotides read TGTGCCAGCAGTCATCAGGGGTTGGGTACGCAGTATTTT. This codes for CASSHQGLGTQYF. The V gene is TRBV28, the J gene TRBJ2-3, with D perhaps matching TRBD1 (6 bases). Germline assignment: CDR1 MDHEN and CDR2 SYDVKM. The CDR3 runs 13 residues. The germline V and J ends were trimmed by 5 bases and 8 bases, with 14 bases remaining between them. Full variable domain (outside the CDR3, taken from reference TRBV28 and TRBJ2-3): DVKVTQSSRYLVKRTGEKVFLECVQDMDHENMFWYRQDPGLGLRLIYFSYDVKMKEKGDIPEGYSVSREKKERFSLILESASTNQTSMYLCASSHQGLGTQYFGPGTRLTVL.

This chain links TRBV27 with TRBJ2-1; 7 bases match TRBD1. The CDR3 contains 15 residues. V was clipped by 6 bases and J by 0 bases; unmatched bases: 5. Germline V CDR1 and CDR2: MNHEY, SMNVEV (reference sequence). The CDR3 coding sequence is TGTGCCAGCAGAATGGACAGGAGCTCCTACAATGAGCAGTTCTTC. This gives the protein CASRMDRSSYNEQFF.

This chain connects TRBV28 to TRBJ2-7; TRBD2 is a possible D gene (6 bases). Per the germline V gene, CDR1 is MDHEN and CDR2 is SYDVKM. This CDR3 contains 12 residues. V lost 7 bases to trimming and J lost 6 bases, with 13 bases between them. The CDR3 nucleotides are TGTGCCAGCACTTCCGGGACTCTCGAGCAGTACTTC. Its protein is CASTSGTLEQYF.

This clone was seen once. The V gene is TRBV28, the J gene TRBJ1-5; D unresolved. The ends were cut back, 4 bases at V and 3 bases at J, with 7 bases in the middle. The CDR3 totals 13 residues. Per the germline V gene, CDR1 is MDHEN and CDR2 is SYDVKM. CDR3 amino acids: CASSSSVNQPQHF. The CDR3 region has the DNA TGTGCCAGCAGTTCTTCAGTCAATCAGCCCCAGCATTTT.

V and J are TRBV4-3 and TRBJ2-7; TRBD2 matches at 11 bases. The CDR3 has 15 amino acids. After removal of 2 bases from V and 4 bases from J, the junction contained 4 bases not matched to a gene. Germline-derived CDR1 and CDR2 are LGHNA and YSLEER. The CDR3 sequence: CASSQLSGGAYEQYF. Written as DNA, the CDR3 is TGCGCCAGCAGCCAACTTAGCGGGGGGGCTTACGAGCAGTACTTC.

This clone was detected a few times. V gene TRBV7-2 combines with J gene TRBJ2-1, with D possibly being TRBD1 (7 bases). V lost 5 bases and J 0 bases, leaving 11 bases between the germline ends. Germline lookup yields CDR1 SGHTA and CDR2 FQGNSA. CDR3 length: 15 amino acids. The CDR3 DNA reads as TGTGCCAGCAGCCCAGGGGGGAGCTCCTACAATGAGCAGTTCTTC. Translated: CASSPGGSSYNEQFF.

The rearrangement joins TRBV6-5 to TRBJ2-7, with a possible D match to TRBD1 (7 bases). Trimming cost V 7 bases and J 2 bases, with 12 bases left between them. This CDR3 spans 13 amino acids. Germline V lookup: CDR1 MNHEY, CDR2 SVGAGI. In DNA, the CDR3 is TGTGCCAGCACCCAGGGGGGAGCCTACGAGCAGTACTTC. It encodes CASTQGGAYEQYF.

This sequence joins TRBV7-2 and TRBJ2-3; 8 bases are a match to TRBD2. Per the germline V gene, CDR1 is SGHTA and CDR2 is FQGNSA. CDR3 length: 16 residues. J lost 13 bases, V lost 0 bases, and 15 bases had no gene match. The CDR3 loop is CASSLARTWLGLVKYF. In nucleotides, the CDR3 is TGTGCCAGCAGCTTAGCACGGACCTGGTTGGGACTAGTAAAGTATTTT.

The chain carries TRBV9 and TRBJ2-3; 7 positions agree with TRBD2. The junction had 12 bases not matched to a gene; V was cut back by 4 bases and J by 4 bases. This CDR3 comprises 16 residues. CDR1 SGDLS and CDR2 YYNGEE come from the germline V gene. The CDR3 is CASSPGAGRGADTQYF. The CDR3 DNA follows: TGTGCCAGCAGCCCCGGAGCGGGAAGAGGCGCAGATACGCAGTATTTT.

As for this clone: This specimen includes other DNA sequences encoding the same CDR3. This chain joins TRBV30 and TRBJ1-1; maybe TRBD1 (6 bases). This CDR3 contains 13 residues. The V gene's germline CDR1 is GTSNPN and CDR2 SVGIG (reference sequence). V dropped 2 bases and J dropped 0 bases, with 7 bases sitting between them. The chain's CDR3 is CAWSRGMNTEAFF. The CDR3 nucleotides read TGTGCCTGGAGTAGGGGGATGAACACTGAAGCTTTCTTT.

The V and J genes are TRBV4-3 and TRBJ1-5, with 9 positions matching TRBD1. After removal of 3 bases from V and 4 bases from J, the junction contained 1 base not matched to a gene. The CDR3 runs to 14 residues. CDR1 is LGHNA, CDR2 YSLEER, per germline. CDR3 nucleotide sequence: TGCGCCAGCAGCCAGGACAGGGGTAATCAGCCCCAGCATTTT. This gives the protein CASSQDRGNQPQHF.

The chain is built from TRBV7-9 and TRBJ2-1; D is possibly TRBD2 (6 bases). Germline CDR1 SEHNR, CDR2 FQNEAQ (reference sequence). Trimming stripped 4 bases from V and 9 bases from J, with 28 bases between. The CDR3 has 18 residues. The CDR3 spells CASSWRAVGLLYGGEQFF. The DNA for the CDR3 is TGTGCCAGCAGCTGGCGGGCGGTGGGACTCCTCTACGGAGGTGAGCAGTTCTTC. The whole variable domain, filled in from reference TRBV7-9 and TRBJ2-1, reads DTGVSQNPRHKITKRGQNVTFRCDPISEHNRLYWYRQTLGQGPEFLTYFQNEAQLEKSRLLSDRFSAERPKGSFSTLEIQRTEQGDSAMYLCASSWRAVGLLYGGEQFFGPGTRLTVL.

Concerning this clone: The sample holds other DNA sequences that translate to the same CDR3. V and J are TRBV6-4 and TRBJ1-1; D perhaps matches TRBD1 (5 bases). Germline V gene lookup returns CDR1 MRHNA and CDR2 SNTAGT. The ends were cut back, 2 bases at V and 1 base at J, with 8 bases in the middle. This CDR3 contains 14 residues. The CDR3 reads CASSDGGENTEAFF. The CDR3 DNA sequence: TGTGCCAGCAGTGACGGGGGGGAGAACACTGAAGCTTTCTTT.

The rearrangement uses TRBV9 and TRBJ2-6, with 7 positions matching TRBD1. Trimming at V came to 0 bases and at J to 11 bases, leaving 8 bases not matched to a gene. The CDR3 has 15 amino acids. Germline V gene lookup returns CDR1 SGDLS and CDR2 YYNGEE. In nucleotides, the CDR3 is TGTGCCAGCAGCGTAGAGTCTAGGGGGCAGCACGTCCTGACTTTC. This encodes CASSVESRGQHVLTF. Combining the CDR3 with reference TRBV9 and TRBJ2-6 gives the whole variable domain DSGVTQTPKHLITATGQRVTLRCSPRSGDLSVYWYQQSLDQGLQFLIQYYNGEERAKGNILERFSAQQFPDLHSELNLSSLELGDSALYFCASSVESRGQHVLTFGAGSRLTVL.

The rearrangement links TRBV6-1 to TRBJ1-5; D is undetermined. The CDR3 is made up of 15 amino acids. V lost 8 bases to trimming and J lost 2 bases, with 16 bases between them. The V gene's germline CDR1 is MNHNS and CDR2 SASEGT. CDR3 sequence: CASSNQQNGNQPQHF. As DNA, the CDR3 is TGTGCCAGCTCCAATCAACAGAATGGCAATCAGCCCCAGCATTTT.

This chain uses TRBV6-1 with TRBJ2-5; tentative D call: TRBD2 (5 bases). The J call may be wrong; the DNA end is better matched by TRBJ2-7. The CDR3 extends over 15 amino acids. Germline V CDR1 and CDR2: MNHNS, SASEGT. CDR3: CASNQGIGVAYEQYF. CDR3 bases: TGTGCCAGCAACCAAGGGATCGGGGTGGCCTACGAGCAGTACTTC.

The gene calls are TRBV6-5 and TRBJ2-1; maybe TRBD1 (6 bases). Looked up from germline, CDR1 is MNHEY and CDR2 is SVGAGI. This CDR3 has 15 amino acids. V shed 6 bases and J shed 0 bases, with 12 bases lying between them. CDR3 sequence (DNA): TGTGCCAGCAGCTCCGGGACACCCTCCTACAATGAGCAGTTCTTC. This encodes CASSSGTPSYNEQFF.

The chain couples TRBV6-6 to TRBJ1-5; D is perhaps TRBD1 (5 bases). V was pared by 5 bases and J by 0 bases, with 11 bases between. Germline loops: CDR1 MNHNY, CDR2 SVGAGI (reference sequence). The CDR3 has 15 amino acids. CDR3 loop: CASSGDRYSNQPQHF. The CDR3 bases are TGTGCCAGCAGTGGCGACAGATATAGCAATCAGCCCCAGCATTTT.

The J gene is TRBJ1-5, the V gene TRBV7-2; D remains unclear. The CDR3 loop spans 16 amino acids. Germline-derived CDR1 and CDR2 are SGHTA and FQGNSA. With 5 bases removed from V and 0 bases from J, the gap between germline ends came to 14 bases. Here the CDR3 DNA reads TGTGCCAGCAGCAGAGGTCCTGATCTTAGCAATCAGCCCCAGCATTTT. Its protein product is CASSRGPDLSNQPQHF. Looking up the rest from reference TRBV7-2 and TRBJ1-5 gives the full variable domain: GAGVSQSPSNKVTEKGKDVELRCDPISGHTALYWYRQSLGQGLEFLIYFQGNSAPDKSGLPSDRFSAERTGGSVSTLTIQRTQQEDSAVYLCASSRGPDLSNQPQHFGDGTRLSIL.

The chain's CDR3 is CASSLAGQAYEQYF. CDR3 DNA: TGTGCCAGCAGCTTGGCGGGACAGGCCTACGAGCAGTACTTC. The rearrangement uses TRBV5-6 and TRBJ2-7; 8 nucleotides line up with TRBD1. The CDR3 has 14 residues. CDR1 is SGHDT and CDR2 is YYEEEE in the germline V gene. V shed 0 bases, J shed 2 bases, and the junction held 1 base outside the gene matches.

This clone has a single count. This chain joins TRBV7-2 and TRBJ2-7; perhaps TRBD2 as D (6 bases). Germline V gene lookup returns CDR1 SGHTA and CDR2 FQGNSA. This CDR3 is 16 amino acids long. Trimming cost V 4 bases and J 0 bases, with 16 bases left between them. The CDR3 is CASSYQAGYYSYEQYF. The CDR3 nucleotides read TGTGCCAGCAGCTACCAGGCGGGGTATTACTCCTACGAGCAGTACTTC.

There are a few counts of this clone. V gene TRBV27 combines with J gene TRBJ1-2; D may be TRBD1 (5 bases). Germline V gene lookup returns CDR1 MNHEY and CDR2 SMNVEV (reference sequence). This CDR3 contains 17 residues. V gave up 4 bases and J gave up 0 bases, with 18 bases separating them. CDR3 nucleotide sequence: TGTGCCAGCAGTTCCCGGCAAGGGGATCAAGCTAACTATGGCTACACCTTC. Translation: CASSSRQGDQANYGYTF.